A selection of T cell receptor beta chains follows, all from one sample in a study of blood T cell repertoires in COVID-19. The protocol was immunoSEQ multiplex PCR, while the TCRdb copy is restricted to in-frame clones and leaves out a portion. The data show hundreds of thousands of clones, with roughly 85% seen just once and about 3.9% held by the top ten. The sample comprised PBMCs or T cells enriched from blood (not recorded which). Source of these receptors: a woman between 40 and 55 years old who had been exposed to COVID-19. Each CDR3 is given with its conserved first and last residue. Fields, in order: clone size, D gene, J gene, V gene, CDR3 protein, CDR3 DNA. The D gene is left open where the match is weak. Only part of the rows carry a size: once, few, many, or a class if the clone is expanded.

>NA|TRBD1|TRBJ1-4|TRBV6-1
CASSELQGVTNEKLFF
TGTGCCAGCAGTGAATTACAGGGGGTGACTAATGAAAAACTGTTTTTT
>NA|NA|TRBJ1-5|TRBV27
CASGTGYNQPQHF
TGTGCCAGCGGAACGGGGTACAATCAGCCCCAGCATTTT
>NA|NA|TRBJ1-5|TRBV19
CASSFTGGNQPQHF
TGTGCCAGTAGCTTTACAGGAGGCAATCAGCCCCAGCATTTT
>few|NA|TRBJ1-2|TRBV12-3/TRBV12-4
CASSFSGGGGYTF
TGTGCCAGCAGTTTTAGCGGGGGTGGTGGCTACACCTTC
>NA|TRBD1|TRBJ1-5|TRBV4-3
CASSQDYDRGYSNQPQHF
TGCGCCAGCAGCCAAGACTACGACAGGGGATATAGCAATCAGCCCCAGCATTTT
>NA|TRBD1|TRBJ1-2|TRBV13
CASSLEVEGAAYGYTF
TGTGCCAGCAGCTTAGAGGTGGAGGGGGCTGCCTATGGCTACACCTTC
>NA|NA|TRBJ2-3|TRBV30
CAWGLRGGTQYF
TGTGCCTGGGGACTCCGGGGAGGTACGCAGTATTTT
>NA|NA|TRBJ2-5|TRBV29-1
CSGQEETQYF
TGCAGCGGGCAGGAAGAGACCCAGTACTTC
>NA|NA|TRBJ1-6|TRBV7-2
CASSLELSPLPTPLHF
TGTGCCAGCAGCTTAGAACTTAGTCCCTTACCGACACCCCTCCACTTT
>NA|TRBD2|TRBJ2-7|TRBV3-1/TRBV3-2
CASSQGTSGGRGWYEQYF
TGTGCCAGCAGCCAAGGGACTAGCGGGGGGCGCGGTTGGTACGAGCAGTACTTC
>few|NA|TRBJ2-3|TRBV10-2
CASSQGADTQYF
TGCGCCAGCAGCCAAGGAGCAGATACGCAGTATTTT
>NA|NA|TRBJ1-2|TRBV5-6
CASSLWRVGYTF
TGTGCCAGCAGCTTGTGGAGGGTAGGCTACACCTTC